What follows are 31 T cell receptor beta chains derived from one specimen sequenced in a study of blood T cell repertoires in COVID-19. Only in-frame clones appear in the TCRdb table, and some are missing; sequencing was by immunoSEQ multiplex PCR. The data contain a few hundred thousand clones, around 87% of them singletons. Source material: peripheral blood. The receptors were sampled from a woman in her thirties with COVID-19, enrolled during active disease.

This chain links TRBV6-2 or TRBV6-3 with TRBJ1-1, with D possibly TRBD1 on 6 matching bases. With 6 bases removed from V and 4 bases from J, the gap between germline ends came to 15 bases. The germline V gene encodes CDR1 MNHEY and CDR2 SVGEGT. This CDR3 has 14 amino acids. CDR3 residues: CASSLQGWGTEAFF. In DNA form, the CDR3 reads TGTGCCAGCAGCCTACAGGGATGGGGCACTGAAGCTTTCTTT.

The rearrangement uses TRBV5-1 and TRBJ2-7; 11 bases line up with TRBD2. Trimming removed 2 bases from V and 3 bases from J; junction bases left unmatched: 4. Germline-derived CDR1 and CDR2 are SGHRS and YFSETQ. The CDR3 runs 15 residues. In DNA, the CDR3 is TGCGCCAGCAGCTTACTAGCGGGAGCCCTCTACGAGCAGTACTTC. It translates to CASSLLAGALYEQYF.

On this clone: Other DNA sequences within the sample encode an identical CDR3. CDR3 DNA: TGTGCCAGCAGCGTAGAACTGGGCCGGGAGACCCAGTACTTC. It yields the protein CASSVELGRETQYF. This chain joins TRBV9 and TRBJ2-5; D is unresolved. The CDR3 covers 14 residues. V was cut by 0 bases and J by 5 bases, with 11 bases left in between. Germline-derived CDR1 and CDR2 are SGDLS and YYNGEE.

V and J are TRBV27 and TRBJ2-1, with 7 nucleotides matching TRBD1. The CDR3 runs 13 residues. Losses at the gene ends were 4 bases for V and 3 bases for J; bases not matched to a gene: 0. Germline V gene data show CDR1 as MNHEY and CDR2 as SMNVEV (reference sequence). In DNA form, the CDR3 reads TGTGCCAGCAGTTGGGACAGCTACAATGAGCAGTTCTTC. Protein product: CASSWDSYNEQFF.

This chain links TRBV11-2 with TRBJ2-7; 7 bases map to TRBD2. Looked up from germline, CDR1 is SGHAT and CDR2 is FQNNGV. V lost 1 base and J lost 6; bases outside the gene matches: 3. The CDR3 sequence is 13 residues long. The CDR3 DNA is TGTGCCAGCAGCTTAGTTTCTAGCGGCGAGCAGTACTTC. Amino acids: CASSLVSSGEQYF.

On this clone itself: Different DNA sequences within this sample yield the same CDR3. CDR3 sequence (DNA): TGTGCCAGCAGTAGGACAGGGGGTTCCTACGAGCAGTACTTC. Its protein is CASSRTGGSYEQYF. The chain is built from TRBV6-5 and TRBJ2-7; 10 bases line up with TRBD1. Germline CDR1 reads MNHEY; CDR2 reads SVGAGI. This CDR3 region has 14 residues. With V trimmed by 5 bases and J by 1 base, 2 bases remained unmatched.

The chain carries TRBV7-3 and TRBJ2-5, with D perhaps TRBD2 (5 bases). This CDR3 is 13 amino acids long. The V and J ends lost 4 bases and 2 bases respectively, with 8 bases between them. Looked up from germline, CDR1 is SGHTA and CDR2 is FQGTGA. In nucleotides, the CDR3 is TGTGCCAGCAGCTCCAGCGGACAAGAGACCCAGTACTTC. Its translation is CASSSSGQETQYF.

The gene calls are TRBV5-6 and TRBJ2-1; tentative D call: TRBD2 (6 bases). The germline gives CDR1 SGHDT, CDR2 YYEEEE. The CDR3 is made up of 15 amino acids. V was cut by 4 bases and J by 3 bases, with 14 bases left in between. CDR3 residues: CASSPSGSGYNEQFF. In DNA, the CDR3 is TGTGCCAGCAGCCCCTCGGGTAGCGGCTACAATGAGCAGTTCTTC.

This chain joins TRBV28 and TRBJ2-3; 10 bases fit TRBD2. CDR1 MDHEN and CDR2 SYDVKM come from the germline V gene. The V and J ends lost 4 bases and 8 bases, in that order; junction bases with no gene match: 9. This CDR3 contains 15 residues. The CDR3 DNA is TGTGCCAGCAGTTCCTCAGCGGGAGGGCCTGTTACGCAGTATTTT. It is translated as CASSSSAGGPVTQYF. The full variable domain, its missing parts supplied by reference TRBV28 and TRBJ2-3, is DVKVTQSSRYLVKRTGEKVFLECVQDMDHENMFWYRQDPGLGLRLIYFSYDVKMKEKGDIPEGYSVSREKKERFSLILESASTNQTSMYLCASSSSAGGPVTQYFGPGTRLTVL.

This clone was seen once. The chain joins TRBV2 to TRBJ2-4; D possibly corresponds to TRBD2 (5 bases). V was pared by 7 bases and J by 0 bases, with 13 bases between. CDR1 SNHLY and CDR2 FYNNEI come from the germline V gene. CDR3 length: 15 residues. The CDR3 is CASTRDGLAKNIQYF. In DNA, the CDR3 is TGTGCCAGCACCCGAGACGGACTAGCCAAAAACATTCAGTACTTC.

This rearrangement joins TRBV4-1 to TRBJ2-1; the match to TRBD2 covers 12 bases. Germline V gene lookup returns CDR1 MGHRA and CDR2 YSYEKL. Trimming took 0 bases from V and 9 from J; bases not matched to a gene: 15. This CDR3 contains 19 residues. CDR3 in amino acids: CASSQDRSGASGRASEQFF. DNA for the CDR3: TGCGCCAGCAGCCAAGATAGATCGGGCGCTAGCGGGAGGGCAAGTGAGCAGTTCTTC.

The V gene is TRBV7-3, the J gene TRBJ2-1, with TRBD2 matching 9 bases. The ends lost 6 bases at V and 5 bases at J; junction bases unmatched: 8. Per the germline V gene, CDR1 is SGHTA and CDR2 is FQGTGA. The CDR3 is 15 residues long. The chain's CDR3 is CASREGTSRNNEQFF. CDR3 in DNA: TGTGCCAGCAGGGAAGGGACTAGCCGAAACAATGAGCAGTTCTTC.

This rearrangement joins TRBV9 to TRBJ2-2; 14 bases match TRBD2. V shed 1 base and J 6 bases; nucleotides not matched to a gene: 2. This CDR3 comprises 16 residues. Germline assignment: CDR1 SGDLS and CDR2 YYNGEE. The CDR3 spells CASSVRLAGGAGELFF. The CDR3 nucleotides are TGTGCCAGCAGCGTACGACTAGCGGGAGGGGCCGGGGAGCTGTTTTTT. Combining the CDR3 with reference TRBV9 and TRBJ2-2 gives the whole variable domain DSGVTQTPKHLITATGQRVTLRCSPRSGDLSVYWYQQSLDQGLQFLIQYYNGEERAKGNILERFSAQQFPDLHSELNLSSLELGDSALYFCASSVRLAGGAGELFFGEGSRLTVL.

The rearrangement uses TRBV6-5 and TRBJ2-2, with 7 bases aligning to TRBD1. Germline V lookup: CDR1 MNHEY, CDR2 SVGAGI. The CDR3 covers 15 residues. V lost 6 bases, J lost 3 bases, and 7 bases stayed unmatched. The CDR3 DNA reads TGTGCCAGCAGAAAGACAGGGACGGACACCGGGGAGCTGTTTTTT. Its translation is CASRKTGTDTGELFF.

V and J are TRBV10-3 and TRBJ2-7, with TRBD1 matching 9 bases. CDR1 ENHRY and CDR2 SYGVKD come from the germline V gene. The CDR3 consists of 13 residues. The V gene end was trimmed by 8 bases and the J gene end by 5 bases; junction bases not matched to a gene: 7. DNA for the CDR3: TGTGCCATCGACCAGGGACAGGGCAACGAGCAGTACTTC. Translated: CAIDQGQGNEQYF.

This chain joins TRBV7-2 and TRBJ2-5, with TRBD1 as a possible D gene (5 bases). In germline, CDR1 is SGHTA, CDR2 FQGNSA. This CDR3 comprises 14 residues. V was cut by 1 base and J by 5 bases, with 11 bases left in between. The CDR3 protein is CASSLGWGRETQYF. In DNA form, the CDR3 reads TGTGCCAGCAGCTTAGGCTGGGGCCGGGAGACCCAGTACTTC.

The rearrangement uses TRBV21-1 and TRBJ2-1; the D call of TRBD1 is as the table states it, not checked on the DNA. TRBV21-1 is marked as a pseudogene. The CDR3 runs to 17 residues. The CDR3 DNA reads TGTGCCAGCAGCAAAGCTCTCGGACAGGTTGGCTACAATGAGCAGTTCTTC. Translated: CASSKALGQVGYNEQFF.

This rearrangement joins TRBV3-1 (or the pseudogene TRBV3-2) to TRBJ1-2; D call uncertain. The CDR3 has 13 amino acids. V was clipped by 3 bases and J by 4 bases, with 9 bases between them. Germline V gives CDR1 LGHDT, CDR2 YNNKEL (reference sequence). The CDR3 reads CASSQGDGYGYTF. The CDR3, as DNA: TGTGCCAGCAGCCAGGGAGACGGCTATGGCTACACCTTC.

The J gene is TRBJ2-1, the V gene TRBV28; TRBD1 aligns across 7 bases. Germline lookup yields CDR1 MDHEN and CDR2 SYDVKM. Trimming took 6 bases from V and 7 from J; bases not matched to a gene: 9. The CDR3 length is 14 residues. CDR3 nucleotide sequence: TGTGCCAGCAGGGGACAGCAAGTCGCAAATGAGCAGTTCTTC. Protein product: CASRGQQVANEQFF.

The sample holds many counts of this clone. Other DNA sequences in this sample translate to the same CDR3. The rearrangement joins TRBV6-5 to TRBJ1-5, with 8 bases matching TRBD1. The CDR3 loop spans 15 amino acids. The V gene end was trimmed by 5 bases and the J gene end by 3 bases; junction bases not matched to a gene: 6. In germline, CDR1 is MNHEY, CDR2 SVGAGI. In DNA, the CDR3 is TGTGCCAGCAGTCTCGGGACAGGCCTCAATCAGCCCCAGCATTTT. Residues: CASSLGTGLNQPQHF.

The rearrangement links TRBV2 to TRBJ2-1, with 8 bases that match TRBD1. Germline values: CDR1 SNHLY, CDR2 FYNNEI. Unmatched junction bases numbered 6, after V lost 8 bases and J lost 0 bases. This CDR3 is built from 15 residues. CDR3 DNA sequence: TGTGCCAGCGGCCAGGGGGCCCGCTCCTACAATGAGCAGTTCTTC. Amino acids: CASGQGARSYNEQFF.

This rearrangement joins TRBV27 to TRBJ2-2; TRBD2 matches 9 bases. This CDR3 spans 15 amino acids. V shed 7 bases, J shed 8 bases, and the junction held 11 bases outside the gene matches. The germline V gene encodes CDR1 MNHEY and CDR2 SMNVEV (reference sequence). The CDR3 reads CASIGGRAGRGELFF. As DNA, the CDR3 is TGTGCCAGCATCGGCGGGAGGGCCGGGCGGGGGGAGCTGTTTTTT.

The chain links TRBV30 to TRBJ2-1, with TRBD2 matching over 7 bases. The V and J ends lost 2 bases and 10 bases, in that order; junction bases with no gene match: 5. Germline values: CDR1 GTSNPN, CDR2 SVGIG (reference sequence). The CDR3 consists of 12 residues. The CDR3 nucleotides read TGTGCCTGGAGTCAGGCGGGAGTGGAGCAGTTCTTC. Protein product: CAWSQAGVEQFF.

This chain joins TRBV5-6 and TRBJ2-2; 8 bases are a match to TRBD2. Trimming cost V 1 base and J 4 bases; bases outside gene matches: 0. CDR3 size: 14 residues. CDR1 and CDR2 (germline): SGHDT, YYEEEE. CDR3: CASSLREGTGELFF. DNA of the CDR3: TGTGCCAGCAGCTTGCGGGAGGGCACCGGGGAGCTGTTTTTT.

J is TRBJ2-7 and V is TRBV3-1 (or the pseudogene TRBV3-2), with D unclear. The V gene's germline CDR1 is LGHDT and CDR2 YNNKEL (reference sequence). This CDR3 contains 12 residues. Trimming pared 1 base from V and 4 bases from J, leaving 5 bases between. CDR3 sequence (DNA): TGTGCCAGCAGCCAAGCGGTTTACGAGCAGTACTTC. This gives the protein CASSQAVYEQYF.

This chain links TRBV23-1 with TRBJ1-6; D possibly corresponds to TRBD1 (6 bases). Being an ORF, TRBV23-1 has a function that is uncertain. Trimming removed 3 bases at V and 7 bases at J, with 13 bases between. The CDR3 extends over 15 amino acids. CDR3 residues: CASSHTGWMNSPLHF. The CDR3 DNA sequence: TGCGCCAGCAGTCACACAGGGTGGATGAATTCACCCCTCCACTTT.

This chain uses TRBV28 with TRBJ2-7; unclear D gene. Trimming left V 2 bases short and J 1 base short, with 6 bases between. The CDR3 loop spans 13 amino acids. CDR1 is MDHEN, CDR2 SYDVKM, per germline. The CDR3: CASSLRLSYEQYF. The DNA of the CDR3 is TGTGCCAGCAGTTTACGACTTTCCTACGAGCAGTACTTC.

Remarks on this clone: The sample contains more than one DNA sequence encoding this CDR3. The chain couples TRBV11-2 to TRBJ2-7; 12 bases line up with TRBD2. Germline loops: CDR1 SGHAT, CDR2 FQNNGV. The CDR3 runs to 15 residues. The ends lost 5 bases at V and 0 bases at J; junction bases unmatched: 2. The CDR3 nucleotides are TGTGCCAGCAGCCCACTAGCGGGAGGCTCCTACGAGCAGTACTTC. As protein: CASSPLAGGSYEQYF. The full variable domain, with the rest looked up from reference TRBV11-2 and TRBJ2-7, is EAGVAQSPRYKIIEKRQSVAFWCNPISGHATLYWYQQILGQGPKLLIQFQNNGVVDDSQLPKDRFSAERLKGVDSTLKIQPAKLEDSAVYLCASSPLAGGSYEQYFGPGTRLTVT.

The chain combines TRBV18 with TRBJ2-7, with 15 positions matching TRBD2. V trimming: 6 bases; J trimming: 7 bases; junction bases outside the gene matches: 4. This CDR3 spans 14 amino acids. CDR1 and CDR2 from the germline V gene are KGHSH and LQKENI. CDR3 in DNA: TGTGCCAGCTCTCCCGGGACTAGCGGGAGGGAGCAGTACTTC. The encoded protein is CASSPGTSGREQYF.

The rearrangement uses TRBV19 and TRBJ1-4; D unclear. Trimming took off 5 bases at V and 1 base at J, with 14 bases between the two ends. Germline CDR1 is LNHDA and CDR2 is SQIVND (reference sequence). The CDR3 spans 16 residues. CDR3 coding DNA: TGTGCCAGTAGTGCCCGCCAGGCGGGAACTAATGAAAAACTGTTTTTT. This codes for CASSARQAGTNEKLFF. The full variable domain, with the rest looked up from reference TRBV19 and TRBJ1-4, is DGGITQSPKYLFRKEGQNVTLSCEQNLNHDAMYWYRQDPGQGLRLIYYSQIVNDFQKGDIAEGYSVSREKKESFPLTVTSAQKNPTAFYLCASSARQAGTNEKLFFGSGTQLSVL.

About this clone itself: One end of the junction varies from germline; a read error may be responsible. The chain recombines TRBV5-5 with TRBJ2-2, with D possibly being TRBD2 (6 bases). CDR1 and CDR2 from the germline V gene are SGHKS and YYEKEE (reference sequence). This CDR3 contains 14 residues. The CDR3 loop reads CASTLGGETGELFF. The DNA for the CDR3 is TGTGCCAGCACCTTGGGCGGGGAGACCGGGGAGCTGTTTTTT.